This is a list of T cell receptor beta chains from one sample in a study of cytotoxic CD8 clonotypes in ibrutinib-treated CLL. Libraries were prepared by immunoSEQ multiplex PCR; TCRdb keeps only in-frame clonotypes and omits some of them. The table shows around 97,000 clones, with about 78% occurring only once. The sequenced sample was PBMCs, obtained after 12 months of ibrutinib treatment. All receptors come from a human donor with chronic lymphocytic leukemia. The CDR3 runs from the conserved cysteine through the conserved F or W. A D gene is named only where the DNA matches it firmly. Size tells how often a clone was seen (once, few, many) or the class of an expanded clone, and some rows leave it out.

>TRBV6-5|TRBD2|.|12|TRBJ2-1
CASSRGGNEQFF
TGTGCCAGCAGTCGCGGGGGGAATGAGCAGTTCTTC
>TRBV30|.|.|12|TRBJ1-2
CAWSLDNYGYTF
TGTGCCTGGAGTTTGGATAACTATGGCTACACCTTC
>TRBV4-1|.|.|14|TRBJ2-1
CASSPAGNRNEQFF
TGCGCCAGCAGCCCAGCCGGGAATCGCAATGAGCAGTTCTTC
>TRBV25-1|.|.|16|TRBJ1-4
CASSDAVYGSGRKLFF
TGTGCCAGCAGTGACGCAGTCTATGGGAGTGGAAGAAAACTGTTTTTT
>TRBV18|TRBD2|once|17|TRBJ2-5
CASSPGGGTSGQETQYF
TGTGCCAGCTCACCGGGGGGCGGGACTAGCGGCCAAGAGACCCAGTACTTC
>TRBV7-3|TRBD1|.|14|TRBJ1-2
CASSPRQGADGYTF
TGTGCCAGCAGCCCTAGACAGGGAGCGGATGGCTACACCTTC
>TRBV5-1|TRBD1|few|17|TRBJ2-1
CASSSPSDRVSYNEQFF
TGCGCCAGCAGCTCCCCATCCGACAGGGTGTCCTACAATGAGCAGTTCTTC
>TRBV25-1|.|.|13|TRBJ2-5
CASDKGREETQYF
TGTGCCAGCGATAAGGGGAGAGAGGAGACCCAGTACTTC
>TRBV29-1|.|.|13|TRBJ2-2
CSVVWGDTGELFF
TGCAGCGTTGTTTGGGGTGACACCGGGGAGCTGTTTTTT
>TRBV30|.|.|14|TRBJ1-1
CAWSWLRGSTEAFF
TGTGCCTGGAGTTGGTTGAGGGGGAGCACTGAAGCTTTCTTT
>TRBV5-4|.|few|14|TRBJ1-6
CASSLGGKNSPLHF
TGTGCCAGCAGCTTGGGAGGGAAAAATTCACCCCTCCACTTT
>TRBV7-8|TRBD1|.|15|TRBJ1-1
CASSLEGQGYTEAFF
TGTGCCAGCAGCTTAGAGGGACAGGGCTACACTGAAGCTTTCTTT
>TRBV19|TRBD1|.|14|TRBJ1-6
CASSTDRGNSPLHF
TGTGCCAGTAGTACAGACAGGGGCAATTCACCCCTCCACTTT
>TRBV11-1|.|.|11|TRBJ2-4
CASSTKNIQYF
TGTGCCAGCAGCACGAAAAACATTCAGTACTTC
>TRBV7-3|.|.|15|TRBJ2-2
CASSPLSLTTGELFF
TGTGCCAGCAGCCCCCTTAGTCTGACCACCGGGGAGCTGTTTTTT
>TRBV7-2|.|.|14|TRBJ2-2
CASSFRVNTGELFF
TGTGCCAGCAGCTTTCGGGTGAACACCGGGGAGCTGTTTTTT
>TRBV7-9|TRBD1|.|17|TRBJ2-2
CASSWPTGTGDTGELFF
TGTGCCAGCAGCTGGCCTACCGGGACAGGGGACACCGGGGAGCTGTTTTTT
>TRBV12-5|.|.|12|TRBJ2-7
CASGSISLEQYF
TGTGCTAGTGGTTCGATTTCCCTCGAGCAGTACTTC
>TRBV19|TRBD1|.|15|TRBJ1-1
CASSKGQGSGTEAFF
TGTGCCAGTAGTAAGGGACAGGGTTCGGGGACTGAAGCTTTCTTT
>TRBV28|.|.|13|TRBJ1-1
CASIPTTGTEAFF
TGTGCCAGCATTCCTACAACGGGGACTGAAGCTTTCTTT
>TRBV11-2|.|few|14|TRBJ2-3
CASSLGGPTDTQYF
TGTGCCAGCAGCTTAGGTGGACCCACAGATACGCAGTATTTT
>TRBV19|.|.|16|TRBJ2-2
CASSTPGQGATGELFF
TGTGCCAGTAGTACCCCGGGCCAAGGGGCCACCGGGGAGCTGTTTTTT
>TRBV21-1|.|.|19|TRBJ1-5
CASSKSAMEQTYSNQPQHF
TGTGCCAGCAGCAAAAGTGCTATGGAACAGACTTATAGCAATCAGCCCCAGCATTTT
>TRBV7-9|.|.|11|TRBJ2-5
CASSLTETQYF
TGTGCCAGCAGCTTGACGGAGACCCAGTACTTC
>TRBV6-1|.|.|16|TRBJ1-2
CASSESGLLSVYGYTF
TGTGCCAGCAGTGAATCCGGGCTACTGAGTGTCTATGGCTACACCTTC
>TRBV19|TRBD2|.|16|TRBJ2-3
CASRRLAGVGTDTQYF
TGTGCCAGTAGGCGACTAGCGGGGGTTGGCACAGATACGCAGTATTTT
>TRBV7-2|.|once|15|TRBJ1-2
CASSGQTGSYNGYTF
TGTGCCAGCAGCGGCCAAACGGGCAGCTACAATGGCTACACCTTC
>TRBV5-1|.|.|13|TRBJ2-1
CASSLYRWSEQFF
TGCGCCAGCAGCTTGTATAGGTGGAGTGAGCAGTTCTTC
>TRBV29-1|.|.|14|TRBJ1-1
CSVSIGSAASEAFF
TGCAGCGTTTCCATCGGCAGCGCAGCCTCTGAAGCTTTCTTT
>TRBV7-2|.|once|16|TRBJ2-6
CASSSGQISGANVLTF
TGTGCCAGCAGCTCGGGACAAATCTCTGGGGCCAACGTCCTGACTTTC
>TRBV6-5|.|.|16|TRBJ1-4
CASSFRAWATNEKLFF
TGTGCCAGCAGTTTCCGCGCCTGGGCAACTAATGAAAAACTGTTTTTT
>TRBV6-5|TRBD1|.|15|TRBJ1-2
CASSQSRTGVRGYTF
TGTGCCAGCAGCCAAAGCAGGACAGGGGTTCGGGGCTACACCTTC
>TRBV7-2|.|.|15|TRBJ2-2
CASSLAPHNTGELFF
TGTGCCAGCAGCTTAGCCCCCCACAACACCGGGGAGCTGTTTTTT
>TRBV5-1|TRBD2|.|14|TRBJ2-5
CASSLKTSGETQYF
TGCGCCAGCAGCTTGAAAACTAGCGGAGAGACCCAGTACTTC
>TRBV5-1|TRBD1|.|16|TRBJ1-1
CASSQGDSPAQDEAFF
TGCGCCAGCAGCCAAGGGGACAGCCCAGCCCAGGATGAAGCTTTCTTT
>TRBV5-6|.|.|13|TRBJ1-6
CASRGRINSPLHF
TGTGCCAGCAGGGGACGGATAAATTCACCCCTCCACTTT
>TRBV28|.|.|13|TRBJ2-7
CASSLDGPYEQYF
TGTGCCAGCAGTTTAGACGGGCCCTACGAGCAGTACTTC
>TRBV30|.|.|12|TRBJ2-7
CAWSRQEAEQYF
TGTGCCTGGAGTAGGCAGGAGGCCGAGCAGTACTTC
>TRBV15|TRBD2|.|17|TRBJ2-7
CATSRDRISGGAYEQYF
TGTGCCACCAGCAGAGATCGGATCAGCGGGGGGGCCTACGAGCAGTACTTC
>TRBV5-4|TRBD2|.|18|TRBJ2-6
CASSALTSGGARANVLTF
TGTGCCAGCAGCGCATTGACTAGCGGGGGGGCTAGGGCCAACGTCCTGACTTTC
>TRBV12-5|TRBD2|.|15|TRBJ2-1
CASGLELAGVNEQFF
TGTGCTAGTGGTTTGGAACTAGCGGGAGTTAATGAGCAGTTCTTC
>TRBV5-1|TRBD1|.|18|TRBJ2-5
CASSFKLRGQGSQETQYF
TGCGCCAGCAGCTTTAAGTTACGGGGACAGGGGAGCCAAGAGACCCAGTACTTC
>TRBV2|TRBD1|many|15|TRBJ1-3
CASKLDRTSGNTIYF
TGTGCCAGCAAATTGGACAGGACCTCTGGAAACACCATATATTTT
>TRBV7-8|.|many|14|TRBJ2-7
CASSPDRYSYEQYF
TGTGCCAGCAGCCCTGACAGGTATTCCTACGAGCAGTACTTC
>TRBV5-1|.|.|13|TRBJ1-4
CASSLAENEKLFF
TGCGCCAGCAGCTTGGCGGAAAATGAAAAACTGTTTTTT
>TRBV18|.|.|14|TRBJ1-1
CASSPREGNTEAFF
TGTGCCAGCTCACCTCGAGAGGGGAACACTGAAGCTTTCTTT
>TRBV6-1|.|.|15|TRBJ1-5
CASLSGGLGNQPQHF
TGTGCCAGCCTGAGCGGGGGTCTGGGCAATCAGCCCCAGCATTTT
>TRBV30|.|once|15|TRBJ1-4
CAWRGTQGPREKLFF
TGTGCCTGGAGGGGCACACAGGGTCCGAGGGAAAAACTGTTTTTT
>TRBV10-3|.|.|15|TRBJ2-1
CAISESTDSPNEQFF
TGTGCCATCAGTGAGTCGACGGACAGTCCCAATGAGCAGTTCTTC
>TRBV13|TRBD2|.|18|TRBJ2-5
CASSLRLAARGPQETQYF
TGTGCCAGCAGCCTTAGACTAGCGGCGCGAGGCCCCCAAGAGACCCAGTACTTC
>TRBV25-1|.|.|11|TRBJ2-7
CASSSLHEQYF
TGTGCCAGCAGCTCCTTACACGAGCAGTACTTC
>TRBV28|TRBD1|few|14|TRBJ2-7
CASSLTGAENEQYF
TGTGCCAGCAGTTTAACAGGGGCAGAAAACGAGCAGTACTTC
>TRBV18|TRBD2|.|17|TRBJ2-1
CASSPARLAGGYNEQFF
TGTGCCAGCTCACCGGCTCGACTAGCTGGCGGGTACAATGAGCAGTTCTTC
>TRBV9|.|few|16|TRBJ2-6
CASSPGRTSGANVLTF
TGTGCCAGCAGCCCCGGACGAACCTCTGGGGCCAACGTCCTGACTTTC
>TRBV10-3|.|once|13|TRBJ2-7
CAISESTDYEQYF
TGTGCCATCAGTGAGTCGACAGACTACGAGCAGTACTTC
>TRBV19|.|.|15|TRBJ1-4
CASSTSSATNEKLFF
TGTGCCAGTAGTACGTCAAGTGCAACTAATGAAAAACTGTTTTTT
>TRBV6-6|.|.|13|TRBJ1-1
CASILQGNTEAFF
TGTGCCAGCATCCTGCAGGGGAACACTGAAGCTTTCTTT
>TRBV7-9|.|few|15|TRBJ2-5
CASSLDRKGKETQYF
TGTGCCAGCAGCTTAGACCGGAAAGGGAAAGAGACCCAGTACTTC